The 32 T cell receptor beta chains below were found in one sample sequenced in a study of blood T cell repertoires in COVID-19. The repertoire was sequenced with immunoSEQ multiplex PCR; TCRdb's copy has only in-frame clones and lacks some. This sample yields 150,000 or so clones, of which about 87% are seen a single time; around 6.1% belongs to the top ten. Sequences were obtained from peripheral blood. All receptors derive from a man older than 75 with acute or convalescent COVID-19.

The rearrangement joins TRBV19 to TRBJ2-4, with 12 bases lining up with TRBD2. CDR3 size: 14 residues. Germline V lookup: CDR1 LNHDA, CDR2 SQIVND (reference sequence). The ends lost 8 bases at V and 6 bases at J; junction bases unmatched: 5. CDR3 DNA: TGTGCCAGTTCTAGACTAGCGGGAGCAAACATTCAGTACTTC. Protein product: CASSRLAGANIQYF.

The genes are TRBV11-3 and TRBJ2-3, with 11 bases that match TRBD1. The CDR3 sequence is 17 residues long. The J segment lost 3 bases and the V segment lost 5 bases, leaving 10 bases of the junction unmatched. Germline V gene sequence: CDR1 SGHNT, CDR2 YENEEA. CDR3 sequence: CASSRRTDRGPTDTQYF. Written as DNA, the CDR3 is TGTGCCAGCAGCCGACGGACGGACAGGGGGCCTACAGATACGCAGTATTTT. Full variable domain (missing parts from reference TRBV11-3 and TRBJ2-3): EAGVVQSPRYKIIEKKQPVAFWCNPISGHNTLYWYLQNLGQGPELLIRYENEEAVDDSQLPKDRFSAERLKGVDSTLKIQPAELGDSAVYLCASSRRTDRGPTDTQYFGPGTRLTVL.

There are a few counts of this clone. V is TRBV19 and J is TRBJ2-3, with D tentatively TRBD1 (5 bases). CDR3 size: 15 residues. Trimming took 6 bases from V and 1 from J, leaving 14 bases between them. Germline lookup yields CDR1 LNHDA and CDR2 SQIVND (reference sequence). The CDR3 nucleotides read TGTGCCAGTAGAGACAGATCAATCGGCACAGATACGCAGTATTTT. Amino acid sequence: CASRDRSIGTDTQYF.

This clone is a singleton in its sample. This sequence joins TRBV29-1 and TRBJ2-7; 14 positions match TRBD2. The J segment lost 6 bases and the V segment lost 4 bases, leaving 5 bases of the junction unmatched. This CDR3 spans 14 amino acids. Germline V gene sequence: CDR1 SQVTM, CDR2 ANQGSEA. CDR3 DNA sequence: TGCAGCGTTGCCTCCGGACTAGCGGGGGGCGAGCAGTACTTC. This translates into CSVASGLAGGEQYF.

The chain joins TRBV27 to TRBJ2-7, with TRBD2 matching over 8 bases. The V gene end was trimmed by 4 bases and the J gene end by 1 base; junction bases not matched to a gene: 3. CDR1 is MNHEY and CDR2 is SMNVEV in the germline V gene (reference sequence). CDR3 length: 14 residues. CDR3 nucleotide sequence: TGTGCCAGCAGTTACCAGCGGGAGTCCTACGAGCAGTACTTC. Translation gives CASSYQRESYEQYF.

CDR3 coding DNA: TGTGCCAGCAGAAGAGGGGGCGCGAACACTGAAGCTTTCTTT. As protein: CASRRGGANTEAFF. The chain is built from TRBV6-5 and TRBJ1-1; 7 positions match TRBD1. The CDR3 consists of 14 residues. The junction had 5 bases not matched to a gene; V was cut back by 6 bases and J by 1 base. The V gene's germline CDR1 is MNHEY and CDR2 SVGAGI.

V is TRBV7-2 and J is TRBJ1-1; no firm D call. The CDR3 covers 13 residues. Germline CDR1 is SGHTA and CDR2 is FQGNSA. The V end was cut by 1 base, the J end by 5 bases, with 8 bases between. The CDR3 DNA follows: TGTGCCAGCAGCTTAGAAACTAAGACTGAAGCTTTCTTT. Translation gives CASSLETKTEAFF.

The genes are TRBV6-1 and TRBJ2-3; 8 bases line up with TRBD1. In germline, CDR1 is MNHNS, CDR2 SASEGT. The CDR3 spans 17 residues. Losses at the gene ends were 2 bases for V and 4 bases for J; bases not matched to a gene: 11. For the CDR3, the DNA is TGTGCCAGCAGTGAACATGGACAGGGACGTGTCCCAGATACGCAGTATTTT. This encodes CASSEHGQGRVPDTQYF.

The DNA for the CDR3 is TGTGCCAGCAGTGAAGGGTGGGGGGGAACTGAAGCTTTCTTT. Protein: CASSEGWGGTEAFF. V and J are TRBV6-1 and TRBJ1-1; D possibly corresponds to TRBD1 (5 bases). Deletions cut 1 base from V and 5 bases from J, with 11 bases between. The CDR3 covers 14 residues. CDR1 and CDR2 from the germline V gene are MNHNS and SASEGT.

V is TRBV7-8 and J is TRBJ2-2; a possible D gene is TRBD2 (6 bases). Trimming stripped 5 bases from V and 8 bases from J, with 18 bases between. This CDR3 is 15 amino acids long. Germline loops: CDR1 SGHVS, CDR2 FQNEAQ. The CDR3 DNA is TGTGCCAGCAGCCCCTGGGACTCCAGAGAGGGGGAGCTGTTTTTT. Its protein product is CASSPWDSREGELFF.

V usage is TRBV6-6 and J usage is TRBJ2-1, with TRBD2 matching over 13 bases. The CDR3 is made up of 14 amino acids. V was pared by 7 bases and J by 8 bases, with 5 bases of the junction left unmatched. Germline assignment: CDR1 MNHNY and CDR2 SVGAGI (reference sequence). The CDR3 is CASMRTSGSHEQFF. The CDR3 DNA reads as TGTGCCAGCATGCGGACTAGCGGGAGTCATGAGCAGTTCTTC.

V gene TRBV5-1 combines with J gene TRBJ1-5; tentative D call: TRBD1 (6 bases). Germline CDR1 SGHRS, CDR2 YFSETQ. The CDR3 extends over 14 amino acids. V gave up 7 bases and J gave up 6 bases, with 17 bases separating them. CDR3 DNA: TGCGCCAGCTCTACGGGGGGCGCGTCTCAGCCCCAGCATTTT. Translating it yields CASSTGGASQPQHF.

The chain uses TRBV6-1 and TRBJ1-1; TRBD1 might be the D (5 bases). V lost 2 bases to trimming and J lost 1 base, with 11 bases between them. CDR1 is MNHNS, CDR2 SASEGT, per germline. This CDR3 region has 15 residues. CDR3 loop: CASSERPGANTEAFF. The DNA for the CDR3 is TGTGCCAGCAGTGAACGACCTGGGGCGAACACTGAAGCTTTCTTT.

The chain employs TRBV19 and TRBJ2-5; D is perhaps TRBD2 (6 bases). V lost 6 bases and J lost 1, with 12 bases in between. The germline gives CDR1 LNHDA, CDR2 SQIVND (reference sequence). This CDR3 region has 14 residues. CDR3 in amino acids: CASSLREAQETQYF. DNA of the CDR3: TGTGCCAGTAGCCTCAGGGAGGCCCAAGAGACCCAGTACTTC.

The V call is TRBV5-1, the J call TRBJ1-1; possible D gene TRBD1, 6 bases. Germline V gene lookup returns CDR1 SGHRS and CDR2 YFSETQ. V lost 7 bases and J lost 4, with 14 bases in between. This CDR3 has 13 amino acids. For the CDR3, the DNA is TGCGCCAGCGCGGGGGCAGGCCCCACTGAAGCTTTCTTT. Encoded protein: CASAGAGPTEAFF.

The genes are TRBV19 and TRBJ2-5; 12 nucleotides match TRBD2. Germline V gives CDR1 LNHDA, CDR2 SQIVND (reference sequence). CDR3 length: 15 amino acids. V gave up 3 bases and J gave up 5 bases; unmatched junction bases: 4. The CDR3 protein is CASSIVTSGSETQYF. The CDR3 nucleotides are TGTGCCAGTAGTATTGTGACTAGCGGGAGTGAGACCCAGTACTTC.

A single count supports this clone. This chain joins TRBV20-1 and TRBJ1-1; D may be TRBD1 (5 bases). This CDR3 has 13 amino acids. Germline V gene data show CDR1 as DFQATT and CDR2 as SNEGSKA (reference sequence). Trimming left V 3 bases short and J 2 bases short, with 10 bases between. The CDR3 nucleotides are TGCAGTGCTAGTACCAGGGTAAACACTGAAGCTTTCTTT. Translated, it gives CSASTRVNTEAFF.

The chain joins TRBV6-5 to TRBJ1-2, with 7 bases lining up with TRBD1. Trimming took 5 bases from V and 5 from J; bases not matched to a gene: 11. The length of the CDR3 is 15 residues. Per germline, CDR1 MNHEY and CDR2 SVGAGI. The CDR3 sequence is CASSPLQGGDYGYTF. The CDR3 nucleotides are TGTGCCAGCAGTCCCCTGCAGGGGGGAGATTATGGCTACACCTTC.

V and J are TRBV10-3 and TRBJ2-1; 10 bases are a match to TRBD2. J lost 5 bases, V lost 3 bases, and 7 bases had no gene match. In germline, CDR1 is ENHRY, CDR2 SYGVKD. The CDR3 has 16 residues. The DNA of the CDR3 is TGTGCCATCAGTGAAACCCGGCTAGCGGGGGACAATGAGCAGTTCTTC. Amino acids: CAISETRLAGDNEQFF.

The J gene is TRBJ1-2, the V gene TRBV7-9; no reliable D call. Germline CDR1 reads SEHNR; CDR2 reads FQNEAQ (reference sequence). Trimming took off 1 base at V and 5 bases at J, with 14 bases between the two ends. There are 15 residues in the CDR3. Here the CDR3 reads CASSLVRGSGYGYTF. The CDR3 DNA reads TGTGCCAGCAGCTTAGTTAGAGGGTCCGGGTATGGCTACACCTTC.

Written as DNA, the CDR3 is TGTGCCAGCAGTTACTCGAACAACGAGCAGTACTTC. Residues: CASSYSNNEQYF. J is TRBJ2-7 and V is TRBV6-5, with D unresolved. Germline CDR1 and CDR2: MNHEY and SVGAGI. The V end lost 0 bases, the J end lost 5 bases, and 5 bases lay between the germline ends. CDR3 length: 12 amino acids.

J is TRBJ2-3 and V is TRBV5-4; 10 bases line up with TRBD1. V lost 2 bases, J lost 4 bases, and 7 bases stayed unmatched. The CDR3 has 16 residues. Germline V lookup: CDR1 SGHNT, CDR2 YYREEE (reference sequence). The CDR3 region has the DNA TGTGCCAGCAGCTTACGGACAGGGGGATGGTCAGATACGCAGTATTTT. This translates into CASSLRTGGWSDTQYF.

V and J are TRBV6-5 and TRBJ1-6; D is uncertain. CDR1 is MNHEY and CDR2 is SVGAGI in the germline V gene. The CDR3 consists of 14 residues. The V end was cut by 9 bases, the J end by 9 bases, with 18 bases between. The CDR3: CASSWAGSFSPLHF. The CDR3, as DNA: TGTGCCAGTTCTTGGGCAGGATCATTTTCACCCCTCCACTTT.

The V and J genes are TRBV3-1 (or the pseudogene TRBV3-2) and TRBJ1-1; D ambiguous. The germline V gene has CDR1 LGHDT and CDR2 YNNKEL (reference sequence). This CDR3 comprises 14 residues. The germline V and J ends were trimmed by 1 base and 1 base, with 7 bases remaining between them. The CDR3 nucleotides are TGTGCCAGCAGCCAAGGGGCGGGGAACACTGAAGCTTTCTTT. It encodes CASSQGAGNTEAFF.

V and J are TRBV27 and TRBJ1-5; D is unclear. Germline V CDR1 and CDR2: MNHEY, SMNVEV (reference sequence). The V gene lost 3 bases and the J gene lost 0 bases, with 9 bases spanning the gap. This CDR3 has 15 amino acids. CDR3 amino acids: CASSLEGYSNQPQHF. The CDR3 DNA is TGTGCCAGCAGTTTGGAGGGCTATAGCAATCAGCCCCAGCATTTT.

The rearrangement joins TRBV19 to TRBJ1-1; TRBD1 matches 7 bases. Germline loops: CDR1 LNHDA, CDR2 SQIVND (reference sequence). This CDR3 is built from 13 residues. Trimming removed 7 bases from V and 5 bases from J; junction bases left unmatched: 7. The CDR3 sequence: CASTRTGRTEAFF. CDR3 DNA sequence: TGTGCCAGTACCCGGACAGGTCGAACTGAAGCTTTCTTT.

This rearrangement joins TRBV18 to TRBJ2-2; perhaps TRBD1 as D (5 bases). Germline assignment: CDR1 KGHSH and CDR2 LQKENI. This CDR3 has 17 amino acids. The V and J ends lost 2 bases and 7 bases respectively, with 20 bases between them. The CDR3 protein is CASSPRSATDGFGELFF. CDR3 bases: TGTGCCAGCTCACCAAGGTCGGCGACAGACGGTTTCGGGGAGCTGTTTTTT.

V gene TRBV5-1 combines with J gene TRBJ1-3; the D gene is possibly TRBD1 (5 bases). The CDR3 covers 16 residues. Germline V gene lookup returns CDR1 SGHRS and CDR2 YFSETQ. V lost 4 bases to trimming and J lost 0 bases, with 14 bases between them. CDR3 DNA: TGCGCCAGCAGCGTAGGGACTCCTTCCTCTGGAAACACCATATATTTT. This gives the protein CASSVGTPSSGNTIYF.

The CDR3 here is CASSPGVRAVVSEAFF. In nucleotides, the CDR3 is TGCGCCAGCAGCCCTGGGGTCAGGGCTGTTGTGTCTGAAGCTTTCTTT. The genes are TRBV5-1 and TRBJ1-1; tentatively, D is TRBD1 (5 bases). CDR1 SGHRS and CDR2 YFSETQ come from the germline V gene. This CDR3 comprises 16 residues. V lost 4 bases and J lost 6, with 22 bases in between.

V usage is TRBV5-4 and J usage is TRBJ2-3; tentative D call: TRBD1 (7 bases). V was shortened by 4 bases and J by 0 bases, with 12 bases between the two germline ends. This CDR3 has 15 residues. Germline assignment: CDR1 SGHNT and CDR2 YYREEE (reference sequence). CDR3 coding DNA: TGTGCCAGCAGCGCGGGACAGTTAAGCACAGATACGCAGTATTTT. Its protein is CASSAGQLSTDTQYF.

J is TRBJ2-3 and V is TRBV19, with TRBD2 matching 8 bases. The CDR3 is 15 residues long. Germline assignment: CDR1 LNHDA and CDR2 SQIVND (reference sequence). Unmatched junction bases numbered 11, after V lost 6 bases and J lost 6 bases. As DNA, the CDR3 is TGTGCCAGTAGCGGGCTCGGACTAGCTTCGGATACGCAGTATTTT. It yields the protein CASSGLGLASDTQYF.

The genes are TRBV5-1 and TRBJ2-7, with a tentative D call TRBD1 (5 bases). Germline V CDR1 and CDR2: SGHRS, YFSETQ. V was pared by 0 bases and J by 7 bases, with 11 bases between. The CDR3 extends over 13 amino acids. CDR3 sequence reads: CASSLDRLGEQYF. CDR3 nucleotides: TGCGCCAGCAGCTTGGACAGGTTGGGTGAGCAGTACTTC.